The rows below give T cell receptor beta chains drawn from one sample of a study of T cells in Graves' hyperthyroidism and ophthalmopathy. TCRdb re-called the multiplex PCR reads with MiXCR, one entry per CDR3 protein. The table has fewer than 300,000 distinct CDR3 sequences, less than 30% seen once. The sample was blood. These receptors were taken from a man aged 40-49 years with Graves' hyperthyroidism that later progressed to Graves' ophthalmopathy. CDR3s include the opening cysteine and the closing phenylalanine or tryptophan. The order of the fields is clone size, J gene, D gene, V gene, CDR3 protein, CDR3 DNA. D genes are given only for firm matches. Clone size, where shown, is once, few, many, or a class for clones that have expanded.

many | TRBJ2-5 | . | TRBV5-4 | CASSLGGRQETQYF | TGTGCCAGCAGCTTAGGGGGTAGGCAAGAGACCCAGTACTTC
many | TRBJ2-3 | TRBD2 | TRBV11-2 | CASSLDPGGSTDTQYF | TGTGCCAGCAGCTTAGATCCGGGAGGGAGCACAGATACGCAGTATTTT
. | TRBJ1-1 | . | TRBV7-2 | CASSATGMNTEAFF | TGTGCCAGCAGCGCGACAGGTATGAACACTGAAGCTTTCTTT
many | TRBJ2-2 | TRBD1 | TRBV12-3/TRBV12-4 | CASIEGQGSTGELFF | TGTGCCAGCATTGAGGGACAGGGAAGCACCGGGGAGCTGTTTTTT
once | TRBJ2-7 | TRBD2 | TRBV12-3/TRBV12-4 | CASSFGGGAGEQYF | TGTGCCAGCAGTTTTGGCGGGGGGGCCGGCGAGCAGTACTTC
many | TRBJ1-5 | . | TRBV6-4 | CASSDSTANSNQPQHF | TGTGCCAGCAGTGACTCGACAGCGAATAGCAATCAGCCCCAGCATTTT
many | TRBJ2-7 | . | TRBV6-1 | CASGTQGGRVYEQYF | TGTGCCAGCGGCACTCAGGGGGGTCGTGTTTACGAGCAGTACTTC
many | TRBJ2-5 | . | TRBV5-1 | CASMSEETQYF | TGCGCCAGCATGTCGGAAGAGACCCAGTACTTC
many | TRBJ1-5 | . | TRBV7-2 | CASSLTGGDQPQHF | TGTGCCAGCAGTCTGACAGGCGGGGATCAGCCCCAGCATTTT
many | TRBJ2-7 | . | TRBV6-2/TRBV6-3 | CASSSAASSYEQYF | TGTGCCAGCAGTTCAGCGGCTAGCTCCTACGAGCAGTACTTC
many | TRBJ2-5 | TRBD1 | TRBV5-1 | CASSLAHRGQETQYF | TGCGCCAGCAGCTTGGCCCACAGGGGCCAAGAGACCCAGTACTTC
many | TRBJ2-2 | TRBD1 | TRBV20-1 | CSANPGQANTGELFF | TGCAGTGCTAACCCGGGACAGGCGAACACCGGGGAGCTGTTTTTT
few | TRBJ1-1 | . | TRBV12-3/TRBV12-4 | CASTLWGLSEAFF | TGTGCCAGCACCCTATGGGGACTCAGTGAAGCTTTCTTT
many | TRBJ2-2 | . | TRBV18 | CASSPFKDANTGELFF | TGTGCCAGCTCACCATTTAAGGATGCGAACACCGGGGAGCTGTTTTTT
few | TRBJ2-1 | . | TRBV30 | CAWSVLRNNEQFF | TGTGCCTGGAGTGTACTCAGGAACAATGAGCAGTTCTTC
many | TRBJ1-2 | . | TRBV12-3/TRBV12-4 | CASSLVGGAGYGYTF | TGTGCCAGCAGTTTAGTAGGGGGGGCAGGCTATGGCTACACCTTC
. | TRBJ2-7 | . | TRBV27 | CASSGRAGESYEQYF | TGTGCCAGCAGTGGGCGCGCAGGGGAGTCCTACGAGCAGTACTTC
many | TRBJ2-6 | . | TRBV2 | CASTRQKASGANVLTF | TGTGCCAGCACTAGACAAAAGGCCTCTGGGGCCAACGTCCTGACTTTC
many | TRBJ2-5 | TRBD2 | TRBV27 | CASSLWLAGKETQYF | TGTGCCAGCAGTTTATGGCTAGCGGGAAAAGAGACCCAGTACTTC
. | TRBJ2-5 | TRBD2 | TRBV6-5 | CASSYRGTSGGLQETQYF | TGTGCCAGCAGTTATAGAGGGACTAGCGGGGGGCTCCAAGAGACCCAGTACTTC
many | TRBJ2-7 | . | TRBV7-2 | CASTSFYEQYF | TGTGCCAGCACCTCCTTCTACGAGCAGTACTTC
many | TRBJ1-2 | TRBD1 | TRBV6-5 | CASSYDGRGRRGYTF | TGTGCCAGCAGTTACGATGGCAGGGGGCGACGAGGCTACACCTTC
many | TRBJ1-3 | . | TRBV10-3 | CAIKPSSGNTIYF | TGTGCCATCAAACCGAGCTCTGGAAACACCATATATTTT
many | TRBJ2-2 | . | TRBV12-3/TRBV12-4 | CASSLALSGRTGELFF | TGTGCCAGCAGTTTAGCGCTCTCAGGGCGGACCGGGGAGCTGTTTTTT
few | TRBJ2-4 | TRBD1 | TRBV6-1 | CASSPIHGTGVFIQYF | TGTGCCAGCAGCCCCATTCACGGGACAGGGGTTTTCATTCAGTACTTC
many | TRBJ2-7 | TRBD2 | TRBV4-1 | CASSQVAGARTYEQYF | TGCGCCAGCAGCCAAGTAGCGGGAGCCCGCACCTACGAGCAGTACTTC
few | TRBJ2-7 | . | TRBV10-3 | CAISQTANSYEQYF | TGTGCCATCAGCCAGACAGCTAACTCCTACGAGCAGTACTTC
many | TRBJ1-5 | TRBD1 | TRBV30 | CAWGREGARGGQPQHF | TGTGCCTGGGGACGGGAGGGGGCGCGTGGAGGTCAGCCCCAGCATTTT
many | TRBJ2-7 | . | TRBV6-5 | CASVTGPPEEQYF | TGTGCCAGCGTTACAGGGCCCCCTGAGGAGCAGTACTTC
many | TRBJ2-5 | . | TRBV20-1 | CSARASWGFQETQYF | TGCAGTGCTAGGGCGTCATGGGGGTTCCAAGAGACCCAGTACTTC
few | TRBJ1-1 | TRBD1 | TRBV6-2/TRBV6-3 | CASSDGTANTEAFF | TGTGCCAGCAGTGACGGGACAGCCAACACTGAAGCTTTCTTT
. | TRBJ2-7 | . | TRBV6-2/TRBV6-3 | CASSFPGTSSYEQYF | TGTGCCAGCAGTTTCCCCGGGACCAGCTCCTACGAGCAGTACTTC
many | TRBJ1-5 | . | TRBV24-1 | CATSDPTQGGKQPQHF | TGTGCCACCAGTGACCCCACACAGGGAGGGAAGCAGCCCCAGCATTTT
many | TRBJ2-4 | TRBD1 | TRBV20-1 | CSAVDPKQGFQNIQYF | TGCAGTGCTGTTGACCCGAAACAGGGGTTTCAAAACATTCAGTACTTC
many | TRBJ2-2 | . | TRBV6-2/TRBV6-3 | CASSRLDTNTGELFF | TGTGCCAGCAGTCGTTTGGACACGAACACCGGGGAGCTGTTTTTT
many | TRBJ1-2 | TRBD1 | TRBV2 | CASRKNGQGAFNGYTF | TGTGCCAGCAGGAAAAACGGACAGGGGGCGTTCAATGGCTACACCTTC
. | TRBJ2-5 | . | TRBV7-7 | CASSLAGVGTETQYF | TGTGCTAGCAGCTTAGCCGGGGTGGGGACAGAGACCCAGTACTTC
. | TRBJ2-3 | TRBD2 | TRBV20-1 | CSARSLAGGGVGADTQYF | TGCAGTGCTAGAAGCCTGGCGGGAGGAGGGGTTGGGGCAGATACGCAGTATTTT
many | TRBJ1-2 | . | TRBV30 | CAWTRQIYGYTF | TGTGCCTGGACCCGGCAGATCTATGGCTACACCTTC
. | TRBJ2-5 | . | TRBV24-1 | CATSSRGQETQYF | TGTGCCACCAGTAGTAGGGGACAAGAGACCCAGTACTTC
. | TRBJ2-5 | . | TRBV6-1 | CASTGTQYF | TGTGCCAGTACCGGGACCCAGTACTTC
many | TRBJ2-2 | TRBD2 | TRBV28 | CASSFHSRASGTTGELFF | TGTGCCAGCAGTTTCCATAGTCGGGCTAGCGGGACTACCGGGGAGCTGTTTTTT
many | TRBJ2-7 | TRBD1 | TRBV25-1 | CASSGSRLGQGAAEQYF | TGTGCCAGCAGTGGGTCTCGGTTAGGACAGGGGGCGGCCGAGCAGTACTTC
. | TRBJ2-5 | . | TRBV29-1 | CSVEGTTGVTQYF | TGCAGCGTTGAAGGGACTACTGGTGTGACCCAGTACTTC
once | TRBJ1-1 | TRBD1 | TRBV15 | CATSRQGADTEAFF | TGTGCCACCAGCAGACAGGGGGCGGACACTGAAGCTTTCTTT
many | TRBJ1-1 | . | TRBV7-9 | CASSLGAWNTEAFF | TGTGCCAGCAGCTTAGGGGCCTGGAACACTGAAGCTTTCTTT
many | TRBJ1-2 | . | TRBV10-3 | CAISETVVGYTF | TGTGCCATCAGTGAAACAGTTGTCGGCTACACCTTC
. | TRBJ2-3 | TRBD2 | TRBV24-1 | CATSDRTGLFYSTDTQYF | TGTGCCACCAGTGACAGGACGGGACTATTCTATAGCACAGATACGCAGTATTTT
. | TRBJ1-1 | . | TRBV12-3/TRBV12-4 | CASSWTRGNTEAFF | TGTGCCAGCAGTTGGACAAGGGGGAACACTGAAGCTTTCTTT
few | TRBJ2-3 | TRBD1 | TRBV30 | CAWSGQGVDTQYF | TGTGCCTGGTCAGGACAGGGGGTAGATACGCAGTATTTT
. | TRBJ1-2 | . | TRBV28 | CASTSLTVNYGYTF | TGTGCCAGCACCTCCCTGACAGTCAACTATGGCTACACCTTC
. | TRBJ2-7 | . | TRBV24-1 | CATSDSDLGEQYF | TGTGCCACCAGTGACAGCGACTTGGGCGAGCAGTACTTC
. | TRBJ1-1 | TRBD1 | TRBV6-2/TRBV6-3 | CASSYLRPGQGETEAFF | TGTGCCAGCAGTTACCTTAGGCCGGGACAGGGGGAGACTGAAGCTTTCTTT
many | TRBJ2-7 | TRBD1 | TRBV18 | CASSPGQMYEQYF | TGTGCCAGCTCACCGGGACAGATGTACGAGCAGTACTTC
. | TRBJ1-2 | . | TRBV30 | CAWTSEAGTNYGYTF | TGTGCCTGGACCTCCGAGGCAGGGACTAACTATGGCTACACCTTC
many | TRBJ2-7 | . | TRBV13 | CASSGRTYEQYF | TGTGCCAGCAGCGGCAGGACCTACGAGCAGTACTTC
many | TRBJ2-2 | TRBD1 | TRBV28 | CASRFDRETGELFF | TGTGCCAGCAGGTTTGACAGGGAGACCGGGGAGCTGTTTTTT